This is a list of T cell receptor beta chains from one sample in a study of CD8 T cells in ankylosing spondylitis. From the 5' RACE reads, TCRdb called clonotypes with MiXCR, one entry per CDR3 protein. The sample comprises about 540,000 distinct CDR3 sequences, about an eighth of which are singletons, and approximately 7% rests with the top ten. Sequenced: blood, either unsorted or a sorted T cell fraction (not recorded which). The receptors originated from a male donor with ankylosing spondylitis. The CDR3 runs from the conserved cysteine through the conserved F or W. The D gene is left open where the match is weak. Some rows have no size entry. The others give once, few or many, or a class for an expanded clone.

D gene: -; clone size: many; J gene: TRBJ1-2; V gene: TRBV28; CDR3 protein: CASSPGSHYGYTF; CDR3 DNA: TGTGCCAGCAGCCCCGGGTCCCACTATGGCTACACCTTC
D gene: -; clone size: few; J gene: TRBJ1-5; V gene: TRBV3-1; CDR3 protein: CASSQDGQLGYSGQPQHF; CDR3 DNA: TGTGCCAGCAGCCAAGATGGGCAGCTAGGATACTCGGGACAGCCCCAGCATTTT
D gene: -; clone size: -; J gene: TRBJ2-5; V gene: TRBV7-9; CDR3 protein: CASSLGGTTKETQYF; CDR3 DNA: TGTGCCAGCAGCTTAGGGGGCACCACCAAAGAGACCCAGTACTTC
D gene: -; clone size: few; J gene: TRBJ2-6; V gene: TRBV4-1; CDR3 protein: CASSQGRAYSGANVLTF; CDR3 DNA: TGCGCCAGCAGCCAGGGCCGGGCGTACTCTGGGGCCAACGTCCTGACTTTC
D gene: TRBD2; clone size: few; J gene: TRBJ2-1; V gene: TRBV7-9; CDR3 protein: CASINLAGETHEQFF; CDR3 DNA: TGTGCCAGCATCAATCTAGCGGGAGAAACCCATGAGCAGTTCTTC
D gene: -; clone size: few; J gene: TRBJ1-1; V gene: TRBV6-6; CDR3 protein: CASSYLTGEAFF; CDR3 DNA: TGTGCCAGCAGTTACCTAACAGGAGAAGCTTTCTTT
D gene: -; clone size: few; J gene: TRBJ2-3; V gene: TRBV25-1; CDR3 protein: CASSEFQGFTDTQYF; CDR3 DNA: TGTGCCAGCAGTGAATTTCAGGGGTTCACAGATACGCAGTATTTT
D gene: TRBD1; clone size: -; J gene: TRBJ2-3; V gene: TRBV5-1; CDR3 protein: CASSPTGTGGLTDTQYF; CDR3 DNA: TGCGCCAGCAGCCCAACTGGGACAGGGGGACTTACAGATACGCAGTATTTT
D gene: TRBD2; clone size: -; J gene: TRBJ2-2; V gene: TRBV20-1; CDR3 protein: CSARGLAGEWGTGELFF; CDR3 DNA: TGCAGTGCTAGGGGGCTAGCGGGAGAGTGGGGCACCGGGGAGCTGTTTTTT
D gene: TRBD2; clone size: -; J gene: TRBJ2-7; V gene: TRBV6-1; CDR3 protein: CASSELAGPSYEQYF; CDR3 DNA: TGTGCCAGCAGTGAACTAGCGGGGCCGTCCTACGAGCAGTACTTC
D gene: -; clone size: -; J gene: TRBJ2-4; V gene: TRBV3-1; CDR3 protein: CASSRQSENIQYF; CDR3 DNA: TGTGCCAGCAGTCGGCAGTCCGAAAACATTCAGTACTTC
D gene: -; clone size: few; J gene: TRBJ2-7; V gene: TRBV20-1; CDR3 protein: CSPLARESSYEQYF; CDR3 DNA: TGCAGTCCACTAGCACGCGAAAGCTCCTACGAGCAGTACTTC
D gene: TRBD2; clone size: few; J gene: TRBJ2-3; V gene: TRBV7-6; CDR3 protein: CASSLAGDTDTQYF; CDR3 DNA: TGTGCCAGCAGCTTGGCGGGAGATACAGATACGCAGTATTTT
D gene: -; clone size: once; J gene: TRBJ1-4; V gene: TRBV3-1; CDR3 protein: CASSQGWGAANEKLFF; CDR3 DNA: TGTGCCAGCAGCCAAGGCTGGGGGGCGGCGAATGAAAAACTGTTTTTT
D gene: TRBD2; clone size: -; J gene: TRBJ2-1; V gene: TRBV24-1; CDR3 protein: CATSDPRPSGRNYNEQFF; CDR3 DNA: TGTGCCACCAGTGATCCCCGGCCTAGCGGGAGGAATTACAATGAGCAGTTCTTC
D gene: -; clone size: -; J gene: TRBJ1-5; V gene: TRBV20-1; CDR3 protein: CSASGQAYQPQHF; CDR3 DNA: TGCAGTGCTAGTGGGCAGGCGTATCAGCCCCAGCATTTT
D gene: -; clone size: -; J gene: TRBJ2-5; V gene: TRBV20-1; CDR3 protein: CSAPQRAQETRYF; CDR3 DNA: TGCAGTGCTCCACAGAGGGCTCAAGAGACCCGGTACTTC
D gene: TRBD2; clone size: -; J gene: TRBJ2-1; V gene: TRBV20-1; CDR3 protein: CSAEVAGKQNNEQFF; CDR3 DNA: TGCAGTGCGGAAGTAGCGGGCAAACAAAACAATGAGCAGTTCTTC
D gene: TRBD2; clone size: -; J gene: TRBJ2-3; V gene: TRBV7-9; CDR3 protein: CASSEGLARTDTQYF; CDR3 DNA: TGTGCCAGCAGCGAGGGACTAGCTCGCACAGATACGCAGTATTTT
D gene: TRBD1; clone size: -; J gene: TRBJ1-2; V gene: TRBV7-8; CDR3 protein: CASSTRGDRGLGYGYTF; CDR3 DNA: TGTGCCAGCAGCACCAGAGGGGACAGGGGGCTTGGCTATGGCTACACCTTC
D gene: -; clone size: few; J gene: TRBJ1-2; V gene: TRBV20-1; CDR3 protein: CSVFERDPGANYGYTF; CDR3 DNA: TGCAGTGTGTTCGAGCGGGATCCCGGAGCTAACTATGGCTACACCTTC
D gene: -; clone size: few; J gene: TRBJ2-1; V gene: TRBV19; CDR3 protein: CASSLPTGSHYNEQFF; CDR3 DNA: TGTGCCAGTAGTCTTCCCACAGGGAGTCACTACAATGAGCAGTTCTTC
D gene: -; clone size: few; J gene: TRBJ2-1; V gene: TRBV10-1; CDR3 protein: CASSAGQGYNEQFF; CDR3 DNA: TGCGCCAGCAGTGCGGGCCAAGGCTACAATGAGCAGTTCTTC
D gene: TRBD1; clone size: -; J gene: TRBJ1-6; V gene: TRBV5-1; CDR3 protein: CASSLLPGQNNSPLHF; CDR3 DNA: TGCGCCAGCAGCTTGCTACCGGGACAGAATAATTCACCCCTCCACTTT
D gene: -; clone size: -; J gene: TRBJ2-1; V gene: TRBV3-1; CDR3 protein: CASSQEVSINEQFF; CDR3 DNA: TGTGCCAGCAGCCAAGAAGTCAGCATCAATGAGCAGTTCTTC
D gene: TRBD2; clone size: few; J gene: TRBJ2-1; V gene: TRBV20-1; CDR3 protein: CSARDATTSGKGGNEQFF; CDR3 DNA: TGCAGTGCTAGAGATGCTACAACTAGCGGGAAGGGCGGCAATGAGCAGTTCTTC
D gene: -; clone size: few; J gene: TRBJ2-2; V gene: TRBV7-9; CDR3 protein: CASSPPGRDTGELFF; CDR3 DNA: TGTGCCAGCAGCCCTCCGGGTCGAGACACCGGGGAGCTGTTTTTT
D gene: -; clone size: few; J gene: TRBJ2-5; V gene: TRBV2; CDR3 protein: CASSEALQGQETQYF; CDR3 DNA: TGTGCCAGCAGTGAAGCGCTACAGGGCCAAGAGACCCAGTACTTC
D gene: -; clone size: many; J gene: TRBJ2-1; V gene: TRBV6-5; CDR3 protein: CASSFRERYNEQFF; CDR3 DNA: TGTGCCAGCAGTTTCAGGGAAAGATACAATGAGCAGTTCTTC
D gene: -; clone size: -; J gene: TRBJ1-4; V gene: TRBV20-1; CDR3 protein: CSARYREIGEKLFF; CDR3 DNA: TGCAGTGCTAGATACAGAGAAATCGGTGAAAAACTGTTTTTT
D gene: -; clone size: many; J gene: TRBJ2-3; V gene: TRBV20-1; CDR3 protein: CSAPLWGDTQYF; CDR3 DNA: TGCAGTGCTCCTCTTTGGGGAGATACGCAGTATTTT
D gene: -; clone size: -; J gene: TRBJ2-2; V gene: TRBV20-1; CDR3 protein: CSALMGGYATAGELFF; CDR3 DNA: TGCAGTGCGTTAATGGGGGGCTACGCCACCGCGGGGGAGCTGTTTTTT
D gene: TRBD1; clone size: -; J gene: TRBJ1-1; V gene: TRBV20-1; CDR3 protein: CSAREGGMNTEAFF; CDR3 DNA: TGCAGTGCTAGAGAAGGGGGCATGAACACTGAAGCTTTCTTT
D gene: -; clone size: -; J gene: TRBJ1-2; V gene: TRBV20-1; CDR3 protein: CSARVSSLNYGYTF; CDR3 DNA: TGCAGTGCTAGAGTATCATCTCTCAACTATGGCTACACCTTC
D gene: TRBD1; clone size: few; J gene: TRBJ1-5; V gene: TRBV9; CDR3 protein: CASSVGFGTGGQPQHF; CDR3 DNA: TGTGCCAGCAGCGTAGGATTCGGGACAGGTGGCCAGCCCCAGCATTTT
D gene: TRBD1; clone size: many; J gene: TRBJ1-2; V gene: TRBV7-2; CDR3 protein: CASSSSGQSNYGYTF; CDR3 DNA: TGTGCCAGCAGCTCCTCGGGACAGAGTAACTATGGCTACACCTTC
D gene: -; clone size: -; J gene: TRBJ1-2; V gene: TRBV15; CDR3 protein: CATSRDRASAGYGYTF; CDR3 DNA: TGTGCCACCAGCAGAGACAGGGCGTCGGCGGGCTATGGCTACACCTTC
D gene: -; clone size: -; J gene: TRBJ1-5; V gene: TRBV12-3/TRBV12-4; CDR3 protein: CASSRGGDQPQHF; CDR3 DNA: TGTGCCAGCAGTCGCGGGGGGGATCAGCCCCAGCATTTT
D gene: -; clone size: few; J gene: TRBJ2-7; V gene: TRBV5-1; CDR3 protein: CASSFLMGYEQYF; CDR3 DNA: TGCGCCAGCAGCTTTCTAATGGGGTACGAGCAGTACTTC
D gene: TRBD2; clone size: -; J gene: TRBJ2-7; V gene: TRBV4-2; CDR3 protein: CASSQDQPSGDSYEQYF; CDR3 DNA: TGTGCCAGCAGCCAAGATCAGCCTAGCGGAGACTCCTACGAGCAGTACTTC
D gene: TRBD2; clone size: -; J gene: TRBJ2-1; V gene: TRBV20-1; CDR3 protein: CSARGRLAGVIAEQFF; CDR3 DNA: TGCAGTGCTAGAGGGAGACTAGCGGGGGTCATAGCCGAGCAGTTCTTC
D gene: -; clone size: -; J gene: TRBJ2-1; V gene: TRBV9; CDR3 protein: CASSAGEDYNEQFF; CDR3 DNA: TGTGCCAGCAGCGCCGGGGAGGACTACAATGAGCAGTTCTTC
D gene: TRBD2; clone size: few; J gene: TRBJ2-1; V gene: TRBV4-1; CDR3 protein: CASSQEVLLASYNEQFF; CDR3 DNA: TGCGCCAGCAGCCAAGAGGTTTTACTAGCGAGCTACAATGAGCAGTTCTTC
D gene: -; clone size: many; J gene: TRBJ1-1; V gene: TRBV7-9; CDR3 protein: CASSAIEWSGTEAFF; CDR3 DNA: TGTGCCAGCAGCGCTATTGAGTGGAGTGGCACTGAAGCTTTCTTT
D gene: TRBD1; clone size: -; J gene: TRBJ1-1; V gene: TRBV11-2; CDR3 protein: CASSSRTGRTEAFF; CDR3 DNA: TGTGCCAGCAGCTCAAGGACAGGGAGGACTGAAGCTTTCTTT
D gene: TRBD1; clone size: few; J gene: TRBJ2-4; V gene: TRBV5-6; CDR3 protein: CASSPLDRGLAKNIQYF; CDR3 DNA: TGTGCCAGCAGCCCATTAGACAGGGGGCTGGCCAAAAACATTCAGTACTTC
D gene: -; clone size: few; J gene: TRBJ1-5; V gene: TRBV5-8; CDR3 protein: CASSGYSNQPQHF; CDR3 DNA: TGTGCCAGCAGCGGTTATAGCAATCAGCCCCAGCATTTT
D gene: -; clone size: few; J gene: TRBJ2-3; V gene: TRBV9; CDR3 protein: CASSATSSHTDTQYF; CDR3 DNA: TGTGCCAGCAGCGCAACTTCCTCCCACACAGATACGCAGTATTTT